This T cell receptor beta chain was documented in a study of T cell responses to AZD1222 COVID-19 vaccine. Overall study findings and caveats: Nearly half of spike-specific TCRs reportedly target variant regions that are unmutated in the B.1.351 and B.1.1.7 variants.

Remarks on this clone: Its antigen is unknown. This sample includes further DNA sequences coding for the same CDR3.

Clones were read by immunoSEQ multiplex PCR, and TCRdb kept only the in-frame ones, dropping some. Among some 100,000 clones, roughly nine tenths were seen once, and the ten largest hold 1% to 1.5%. The V gene lost 6 bases and the J gene lost 7 bases, with 10 bases spanning the gap. The CDR3 sequence is 13 residues long. Germline V gene sequence: CDR1 MDHEN, CDR2 SYDVKM. The sequence derives from an adult in good health. This specimen consisted of peripheral blood, obtained on day 0 of AZD1222 vaccination. The rearrangement uses TRBV28 and TRBJ1-6; possible D gene TRBD1, 5 bases. In DNA form, the CDR3 reads TGTGCCAGCAGCCCTACAGGAAATTCACCCCTCCACTTT. Protein: CASSPTGNSPLHF.